This TCR beta chain was sequenced in a study of control samples from healthy donors and cancer patients. The table came from immunoSEQ multiplex PCR; TCRdb's copy has only in-frame clones and leaves some out. The repertoire consists of around 20,000 clones, with 88% occurring once and the leading ten covering around 9%. Trimming stripped 6 bases from V and 0 bases from J, with 3 bases between. The V gene's germline CDR1 is MNHEY and CDR2 SMNVEV (reference sequence). The CDR3 sequence is 13 residues long. The specimen was PBMCs. This chain links TRBV27 with TRBJ2-6, with D unresolved. This clonotype was obtained from a woman aged 55-75 years with head and neck cancer. CDR3 DNA: TGTGCCAGCAGACTCTCTGGGGCCAACGTCCTGACTTTC. Amino acid sequence: CASRLSGANVLTF.